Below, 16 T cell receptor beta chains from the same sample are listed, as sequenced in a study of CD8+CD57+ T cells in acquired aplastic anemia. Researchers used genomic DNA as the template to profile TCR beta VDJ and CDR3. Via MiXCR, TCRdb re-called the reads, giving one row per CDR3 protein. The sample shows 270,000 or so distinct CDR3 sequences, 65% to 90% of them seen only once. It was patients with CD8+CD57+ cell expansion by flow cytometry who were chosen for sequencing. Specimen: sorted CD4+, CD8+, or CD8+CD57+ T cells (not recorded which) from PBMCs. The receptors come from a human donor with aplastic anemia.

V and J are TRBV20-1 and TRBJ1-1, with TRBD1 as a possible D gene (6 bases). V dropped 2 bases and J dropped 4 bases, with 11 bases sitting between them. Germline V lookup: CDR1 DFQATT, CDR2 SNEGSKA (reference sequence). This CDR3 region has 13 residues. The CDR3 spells CSARQQGGTEAFF. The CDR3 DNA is TGCAGTGCTAGACAACAGGGCGGCACTGAAGCTTTCTTT.

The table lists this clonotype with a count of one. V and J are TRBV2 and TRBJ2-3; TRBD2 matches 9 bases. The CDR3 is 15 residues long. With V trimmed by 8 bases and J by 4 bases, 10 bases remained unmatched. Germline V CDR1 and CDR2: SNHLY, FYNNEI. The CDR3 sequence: CASSSGAGGPDTQYF. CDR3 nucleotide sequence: TGTGCCAGCTCTAGCGGGGCAGGCGGTCCAGATACGCAGTATTTT. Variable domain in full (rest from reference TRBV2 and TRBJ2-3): EPEVTQTPSHQVTQMGQEVILRCVPISNHLYFYWYRQILGQKVEFLVSFYNNEISEKSEIFDDQFSVERPDGSNFTLKIRSTKLEDSAMYFCASSSGAGGPDTQYFGPGTRLTVL.

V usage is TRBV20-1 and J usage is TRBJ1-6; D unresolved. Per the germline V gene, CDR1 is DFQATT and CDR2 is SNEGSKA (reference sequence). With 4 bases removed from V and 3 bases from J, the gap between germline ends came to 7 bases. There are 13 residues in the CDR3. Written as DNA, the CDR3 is TGCAGTGCTAATAGCATCTATAATTCACCCCTCCACTTT. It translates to CSANSIYNSPLHF.

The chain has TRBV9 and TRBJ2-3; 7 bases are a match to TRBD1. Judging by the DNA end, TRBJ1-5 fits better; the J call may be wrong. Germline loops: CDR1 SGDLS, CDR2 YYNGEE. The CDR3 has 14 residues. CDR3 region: CASSLGGDSRNQHF. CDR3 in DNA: TGTGCCAGCAGCTTAGGGGGGGACAGCCGCAATCAGCATTTT.

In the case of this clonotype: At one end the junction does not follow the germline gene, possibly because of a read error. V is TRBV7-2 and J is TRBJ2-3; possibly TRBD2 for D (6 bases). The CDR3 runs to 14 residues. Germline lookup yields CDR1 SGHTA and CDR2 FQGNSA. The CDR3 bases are TGTGCCAGCAGCTTAGCGGGAGGTCCCATTCGGAGGTTTTTT. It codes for CASSLAGGPIRRFF.

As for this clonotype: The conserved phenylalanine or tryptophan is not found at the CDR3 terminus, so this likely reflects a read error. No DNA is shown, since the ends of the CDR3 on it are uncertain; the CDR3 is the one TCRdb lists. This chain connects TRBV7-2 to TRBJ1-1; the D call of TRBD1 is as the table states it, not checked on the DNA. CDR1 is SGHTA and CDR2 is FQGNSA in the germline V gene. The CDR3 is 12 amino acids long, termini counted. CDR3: CASSLGAGVTDT.

The CDR3 sequence: CSARLAGETQYF. In DNA, the CDR3 is TGCAGTGCTAGATTGGCGGGAGAGACCCAGTACTTC. The chain recombines TRBV20-1 with TRBJ2-5, with D perhaps TRBD2 (5 bases). The CDR3 length is 12 residues. The germline CDR1 and CDR2 sequences are DFQATT and SNEGSKA (reference sequence). The V end was cut by 2 bases, the J end by 4 bases, with 8 bases between.

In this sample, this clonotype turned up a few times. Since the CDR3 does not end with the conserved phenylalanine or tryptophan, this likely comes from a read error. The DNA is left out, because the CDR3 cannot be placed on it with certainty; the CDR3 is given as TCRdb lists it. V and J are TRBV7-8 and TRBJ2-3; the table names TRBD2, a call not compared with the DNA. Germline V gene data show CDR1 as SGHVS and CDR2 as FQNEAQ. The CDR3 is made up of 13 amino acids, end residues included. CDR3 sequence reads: CASSLGGTPDTQY.

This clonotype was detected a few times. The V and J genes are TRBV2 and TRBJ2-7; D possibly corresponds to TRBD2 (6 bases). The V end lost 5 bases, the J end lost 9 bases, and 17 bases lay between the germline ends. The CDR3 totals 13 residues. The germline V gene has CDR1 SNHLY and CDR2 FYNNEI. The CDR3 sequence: CASSLADLRGQYF. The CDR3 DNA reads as TGTGCCAGCAGTTTAGCGGATCTACGTGGGCAGTACTTC.

CDR3 sequence: CASSFTIGMGGGELFF. CDR3 DNA sequence: TGTGCCAGCAGCTTTACTATCGGCATGGGTGGCGGGGAGCTGTTTTTT. The chain links TRBV5-4 to TRBJ2-2; D unclear. V gave up 2 bases and J gave up 7 bases, with 18 bases separating them. This CDR3 contains 16 residues. Germline V gives CDR1 SGHNT, CDR2 YYREEE (reference sequence).

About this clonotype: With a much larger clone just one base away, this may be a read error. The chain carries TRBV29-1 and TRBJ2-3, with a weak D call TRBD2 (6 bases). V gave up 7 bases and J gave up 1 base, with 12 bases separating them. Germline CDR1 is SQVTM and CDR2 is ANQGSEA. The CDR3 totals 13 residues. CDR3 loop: CSGGDGGTDTQYF. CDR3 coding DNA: TGCAGCGGCGGGGACGGGGGCACAGATACGCAGTATTTT.

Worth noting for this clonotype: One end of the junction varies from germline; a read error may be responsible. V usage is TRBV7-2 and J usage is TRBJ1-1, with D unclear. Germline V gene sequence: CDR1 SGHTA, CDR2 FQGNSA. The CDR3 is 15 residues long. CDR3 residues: CASSLELAGTTDVFF. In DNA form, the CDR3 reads TGTGCCAGCAGTTTAGAGCTGGCAGGCACCACTGATGTTTTCTTT.

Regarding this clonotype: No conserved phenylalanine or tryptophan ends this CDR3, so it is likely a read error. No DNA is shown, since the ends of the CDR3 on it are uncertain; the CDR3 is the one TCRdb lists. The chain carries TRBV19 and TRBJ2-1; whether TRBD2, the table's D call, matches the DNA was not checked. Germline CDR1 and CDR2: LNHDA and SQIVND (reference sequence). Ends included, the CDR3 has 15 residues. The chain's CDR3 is CASSITSGTNNQYFG.

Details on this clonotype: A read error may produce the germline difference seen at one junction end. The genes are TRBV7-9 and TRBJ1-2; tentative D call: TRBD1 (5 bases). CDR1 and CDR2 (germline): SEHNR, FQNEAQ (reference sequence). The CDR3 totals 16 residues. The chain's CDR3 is CASSSERGGPVYGHTF. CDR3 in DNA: TGTGCCAGCAGCTCGGAGAGGGGCGGGCCCGTATATGGCCACACCTTC.

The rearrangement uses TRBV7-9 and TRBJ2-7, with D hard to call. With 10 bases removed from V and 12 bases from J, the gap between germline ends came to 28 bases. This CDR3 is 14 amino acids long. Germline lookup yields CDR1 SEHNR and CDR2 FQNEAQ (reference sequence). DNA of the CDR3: TGTGCCACCACCGGCCGGAGCCTCACCTACTCGGGGTACTTC. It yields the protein CATTGRSLTYSGYF.

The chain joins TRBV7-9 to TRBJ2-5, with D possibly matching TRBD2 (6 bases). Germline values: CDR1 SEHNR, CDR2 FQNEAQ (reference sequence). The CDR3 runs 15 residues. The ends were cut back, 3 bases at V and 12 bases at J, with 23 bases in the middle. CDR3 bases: TGTGCCAGCAGCTTTCAAAGAAGCGGGCGGGGCGCCGAGTACTTC. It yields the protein CASSFQRSGRGAEYF.